Each of the 22 T cell receptor beta chains below was sequenced from the same sample in a study of tumor-infiltrating lymphocytes in primary liver carcinoma. Using a constant-region primer together with ProtoScript II reverse transcriptase, TCR beta cDNA was made from 500 ng of total RNA. TCR beta libraries came from three nested multiplex PCR rounds using slightly modified ARM-PCR. Investigators reported that the first two PCR rounds, at about 9 cycles each, used TRBV1-TRBV30 forward primers with a C-beta reverse primer. One entry per CDR3 protein results from TCRdb running MiXCR on the multiplex PCR reads. The sample contains roughly 25,000 distinct CDR3 sequences, around 79% of which appear only once. Co-extracting RNA and DNA was done with roughly 17-32 mg of unsorted bulk tissue as input. Sequenced material: liver tumor tissue from sampling region 3. Subset noted: tumor region T3, left-lateral pole. The source of these receptors is a man aged 35 to 55 with primary liver carcinoma and hepatitis B virus infection.

This clonotype has more than one count but fewer than ten. The J gene is TRBJ2-7, the V gene TRBV20-1, with 8 bases aligning to TRBD2. The CDR3 totals 14 residues. Germline V gene lookup returns CDR1 DFQATT and CDR2 SNEGSKA (reference sequence). Trimming cost V 3 bases and J 2 bases; bases outside gene matches: 6. The CDR3 reads CSARGLGDPYEQYF. CDR3 coding DNA: TGCAGTGCTAGGGGACTAGGGGACCCCTACGAGCAGTACTTC.

This clonotype was detected only once. This likely comes from a read error, as the CDR3 has no conserved phenylalanine or tryptophan at its end. The chain carries TRBV6-2 or TRBV6-3 and TRBJ2-1; D is unresolved. Germline CDR1 and CDR2: MNHEY and SVGEGT. The V end lost 7 bases, the J end lost 11 bases, and 15 bases lay between the germline ends. The CDR3 is 12 residues long. The CDR3 loop is CASIKTGMKQFL. DNA for the CDR3: TGTGCCAGCATCAAGACGGGTATGAAGCAGTTCTTA.

With respect to this clonotype: The junction shows a germline mismatch at one end, possibly a read error. The CDR3 DNA is TGTAGTTACCTCCCCCCCCGGGGTAGAGAGACCCAGTGCTTC. This codes for CSYLPPRGRETQCF. The chain couples TRBV29-1 to TRBJ2-5; D may be TRBD2 (5 bases). The germline gives CDR1 SQVTM, CDR2 ANQGSEA. This CDR3 region has 14 residues. Looking up the rest from reference TRBV29-1 and TRBJ2-5 gives the full variable domain: SAVISQKPSRDICQRGTSLTIQCQVDSQVTMMFWYRQQPGQSLTLIATANQGSEATYESGFVIDKFPISRPNLTFSTLTVSNMSPEDSSIYLCSYLPPRGRETQCFGPGTRLLVL.

This clonotype came up once. The junction and the germline gene differ at one end; a read error may be behind it. V usage is TRBV14 and J usage is TRBJ2-1, with D hard to call. The CDR3 contains 15 residues. CDR1 SGHDN and CDR2 FVKESK come from the germline V gene. Here the CDR3 reads CASSQFLVGNNEHFF. The CDR3 region has the DNA TGTGCCAGCAGCCAGTTCCTAGTGGGAAACAATGAGCATTTCTTC.

In the case of this clonotype: Since the CDR3 does not end with the conserved phenylalanine or tryptophan, this likely comes from a read error. The CDR3 bases are TGTGCCAGCAGCGTCGACTGGGCTCCAACCAAAAACATTCAGTACTCC. This translates into CASSVDWAPTKNIQYS. This sequence joins TRBV7-9 and TRBJ2-4; D unclear. The CDR3 has 16 amino acids. Germline assignment: CDR1 SEHNR and CDR2 FQNEAQ (reference sequence). The ends were cut back, 5 bases at V and 2 bases at J, with 16 bases in the middle.

This clonotype was seen at least ten times. A read error may account for a junction end that differs from germline. The chain uses TRBV13 and TRBJ2-1; 8 bases map to TRBD1. From germline, CDR1 is PRHDT and CDR2 FYEKMQ (reference sequence). This CDR3 region has 16 residues. CDR3 region: CASSLRQGIPYNEQLF. For the CDR3, the DNA is TGTGCCAGCAGCTTACGACAGGGGATCCCCTACAATGAGCAGCTCTTC.

A word on this clonotype: One end of the junction fails to match germline, which may point to a read error. The chain recombines TRBV29-1 with TRBJ2-5; D may be TRBD2 (5 bases). This CDR3 comprises 15 residues. Looked up from germline, CDR1 is SQVTM and CDR2 is ANQGSEA. The CDR3 reads CSLEGGTGYQETQYF. The CDR3 nucleotides read TGCAGCCTTGAAGGTGGAACGGGATATCAAGAGACCCAGTACTTC.

Of note for this clonotype: One junction end disagrees with the germline gene, perhaps due to a read error. CDR3 loop: CASSFEGSNTGELYF. The CDR3 DNA reads TGTGCCAGCAGCTTTGAGGGATCGAACACAGGGGAGCTGTATTTT. The chain recombines TRBV11-2 with TRBJ2-2, with 7 nucleotides matching TRBD1. The CDR3 runs to 15 residues. The germline CDR1 and CDR2 sequences are SGHAT and FQNNGV.

Notes on this clonotype: The limits of the CDR3 on the DNA are not certain, so only TCRdb's listed CDR3 is given. The V and J genes are TRBV12-3 or TRBV12-4 and TRBJ1-5. 15 amino acids form the CDR3, both terminal residues included. The CDR3 loop reads CASSFGQGSYQPQHF.

A remark on this clonotype: The junction and the germline gene differ at one end; a read error may be behind it. The chain has TRBV4-3 and TRBJ2-1; D is possibly TRBD2 (6 bases). The CDR3 sequence is 16 residues long. Germline V gives CDR1 LGHNA, CDR2 YSLEER. The CDR3 sequence is CASSQVWAGRYNEQFF. In DNA, the CDR3 is TGCGCCAGTAGCCAAGTTTGGGCGGGGAGATACAATGAGCAGTTCTTC.

On this clonotype: One end of the junction fails to match germline, which may point to a read error. CDR3 sequence: CASSFGQGRDQPQHF. DNA for the CDR3: TGTGCCAGTAGTTTTGGGCAAGGAAGAGATCAGCCCCAGCATTTT. The chain has TRBV12-3 or TRBV12-4 and TRBJ1-5, with D unresolved. The CDR3 is 15 residues long.

About this clonotype itself: A junction boundary mismatches the germline segment, possibly from a read error. The chain recombines TRBV11-2 with TRBJ1-4; D remains ambiguous. From germline, CDR1 is SGHAT and CDR2 FQNNGV. This CDR3 is built from 16 residues. CDR3 loop: CASNKTSGGTNEKLFF. The DNA for the CDR3 is TGTGCCAGCAACAAGACTTCAGGAGGAACGAATGAGAAACTGTTTTTT.

This clonotype has just one count. One end of the junction fails to match germline, which may point to a read error. The V gene is TRBV12-3 or TRBV12-4, the J gene TRBJ2-2, with D possibly TRBD2 on 6 matching bases. This CDR3 contains 16 residues. The CDR3 DNA reads as TGTGCCAGCAGTTCACGGGACTGGCGGTTCACCGGGGTGCTGTTTTTC. Amino acid sequence: CASSSRDWRFTGVLFF.

This clonotype was seen many times. The CDR3 coding sequence is TGTGCCAGCAGGGCTTGGTATAATTCACCCCTCCACTTT. This encodes CASRAWYNSPLHF. V and J are TRBV6-5 and TRBJ1-6; D remains unclear. Trimming stripped 6 bases from V and 4 bases from J, with 7 bases between. Germline CDR1 reads MNHEY; CDR2 reads SVGAGI. CDR3 length equals 13 residues.

Notes on this clonotype: One junction end disagrees with the germline gene, perhaps due to a read error. V usage is TRBV28 and J usage is TRBJ2-2; perhaps TRBD2 as D (6 bases). Germline loops: CDR1 MDHEN, CDR2 SYDVKM. The CDR3 is 14 amino acids. CDR3 nucleotide sequence: TGTGCCAGCCTTAGGGAGGCTCGGTCCGGGGAGCTATTTTTT. Protein sequence: CASLREARSGELFF.

For this clonotype: Germline and junction disagree at one end, which may indicate a read error. The chain recombines TRBV5-1 with TRBJ2-7; TRBD2 is a possible D gene (5 bases). Germline V gene data show CDR1 as SGHRS and CDR2 as YFSETQ. This CDR3 contains 15 residues. CDR3 sequence reads: CASSLMAGRLYEQYF. The CDR3, as DNA: TGCGCCAGCAGCTTGATGGCGGGTCGTCTCTACGAACAGTACTTC.

The table lists this clonotype with a few counts. The conserved closing phenylalanine or tryptophan is absent in this CDR3, likely reflecting a read error. The J gene is TRBJ2-1, the V gene TRBV5-5, with 7 nucleotides matching TRBD1. The V gene's germline CDR1 is SGHKS and CDR2 YYEKEE (reference sequence). V shed 4 bases, J shed 0 bases, and the junction held 4 bases outside the gene matches. CDR3 length: 15 amino acids. The CDR3 protein is CASSPGQASYNEQFV. The CDR3 region has the DNA TGTGCCAGCAGCCCTGGACAGGCCTCCTACAATGAGCAGTTCGTC.

The genes are TRBV7-3 and TRBJ2-2, with 13 positions matching TRBD2. In germline, CDR1 is SGHTA, CDR2 FQGTGA. The CDR3 totals 19 residues. Trimming took 0 bases from V and 4 from J; bases not matched to a gene: 8. The chain's CDR3 is CASSLTGFGTSGITGELFF. The DNA for the CDR3 is TGTGCCAGCAGCTTAACGGGTTTCGGGACTAGCGGGATCACCGGGGAGCTGTTTTTT.

On this clonotype: This sequence may be a read error, since a much larger clone differs from it by one base. The chain carries TRBV20-1 and TRBJ2-2; D gene ambiguous. Germline V gene sequence: CDR1 DFQATT, CDR2 SNEGSKA (reference sequence). This CDR3 spans 14 amino acids. The CDR3 nucleotides are TGCAGAGCTAGAGAAGGGTCCCGCACCGGGGAGCTGTTTTTT. Protein sequence: CRAREGSRTGELFF.

A note on this clonotype: The final CDR3 position lacks the conserved phenylalanine or tryptophan, pointing to a likely read error. The genes are TRBV29-1 and TRBJ2-1; possibly TRBD1 or TRBD2 for D (7 bases each). This CDR3 has 12 residues. Germline CDR1 SQVTM, CDR2 ANQGSEA. CDR3 loop: CSARPGGDEQFI. CDR3 bases: TGTAGCGCCCGCCCAGGGGGGGATGAGCAGTTCATC.

This clonotype was recorded only once. The chain links TRBV29-1 to TRBJ2-5; D possibly uses TRBD1 or TRBD2 (5 bases each). The germline CDR1 and CDR2 sequences are SQVTM and ANQGSEA. The CDR3 has 15 residues. The V end lost 8 bases, the J end lost 0 bases, and 19 bases lay between the germline ends. CDR3 DNA sequence: TGCAGCATTGTAAGGGGAACGGGATACCAAGAGACCCAGTACTTC. Translating gives CSIVRGTGYQETQYF.

A word on this clonotype: At one of its ends the junction is not consistent with the germline gene, which may arise from a read error. This chain uses TRBV29-1 with TRBJ2-1; 8 bases line up with TRBD2. Germline V gene sequence: CDR1 SQVTM, CDR2 ANQGSEA. The CDR3 runs 12 residues. The CDR3 DNA reads TGCAGCGCGCGACGGGGGGGGAATGGGCAGTTCTTC. Its protein is CSARRGGNGQFF.